These 6 T cell receptor beta chains were all obtained from the same sample, sequenced in a study of vaccination and CD4 T cells after COVID-19. The Oncomine TCR Beta short-read assay sequenced DNA from cultured CD4+ T cells. TCRdb recomputed calls from the PCR reads with MiXCR, one row per CDR3 protein. The sample carries approximately 7,000 distinct CDR3 sequences, 52% recorded once. Specified treatment: roughly 10-day PBMC culture with coronavirus spike peptide pools or control peptides (ViraFEST assay). An unexposed donor provided the CD4+ T cells, which were collected before the COVID-19 pandemic (2011-2018). Their target antigens are unknown. Sequences were obtained from CD4+ T cells from blood, cultured in vitro. The source is a human donor in good health.

The V call is TRBV6-1, the J call TRBJ2-7, with D unclear. Germline loops: CDR1 MNHNS, CDR2 SASEGT. Trimming removed 6 bases at V and 0 bases at J, with 9 bases between. The CDR3 runs 13 residues. The CDR3 DNA reads as TGTGCCAGCAGGGTACAGTACTCCTACGAGCAGTACTTC. Residues: CASRVQYSYEQYF.

The CDR3 loop reads CASSLRPSNEQFF. The CDR3 bases are TGTGCCAGCAGCTTACGGCCTAGCAATGAGCAGTTCTTC. V and J are TRBV7-2 and TRBJ2-1; no clear D gene. Trimming took 2 bases from V and 6 from J, leaving 8 bases between them. The CDR3 contains 13 residues. In germline, CDR1 is SGHTA, CDR2 FQGNSA.

The V call is TRBV6-4, the J call TRBJ1-1, with a possible D match to TRBD1 (5 bases). V lost 10 bases and J 1 base, leaving 13 bases between the germline ends. The CDR3 has 13 amino acids. Looked up from germline, CDR1 is MRHNA and CDR2 is SNTAGT. In DNA, the CDR3 is TGTGCCACGTCGACAGAACAGAACACTGAAGCTTTCTTT. Protein sequence: CATSTEQNTEAFF.

This chain joins TRBV4-1 and TRBJ1-5; D is unclear. Trimming cost V 0 bases and J 5 bases, with 5 bases left between them. The CDR3 loop spans 13 amino acids. Germline CDR1 reads MGHRA; CDR2 reads YSYEKL. CDR3 in DNA: TGCGCCAGCAGCCAAGATGCGGATCAGCCCCAGCATTTT. As protein: CASSQDADQPQHF.

The chain carries TRBV4-2 and TRBJ2-3, with no clear D. Germline assignment: CDR1 LGHNA and CDR2 YNFKEQ. With 3 bases removed from V and 0 bases from J, the gap between germline ends came to 13 bases. The CDR3 is made up of 16 amino acids. CDR3: CASSQLRKPSTDTQYF. In DNA form, the CDR3 reads TGTGCCAGCAGCCAGTTGCGGAAACCTAGCACAGATACGCAGTATTTT.

The rearrangement joins TRBV5-4 to TRBJ2-1; a weak D match, TRBD1 (6 bases). V was cut by 3 bases and J by 4 bases, with 14 bases left in between. This CDR3 spans 15 amino acids. The germline V gene has CDR1 SGHNT and CDR2 YYREEE (reference sequence). The DNA of the CDR3 is TGTGCCAGCAGCTCGCCCGAGAGGGGGTACAATGAGCAGTTCTTC. This sequence encodes CASSSPERGYNEQFF. The whole variable domain, remainder taken from reference TRBV5-4 and TRBJ2-1, is ETGVTQSPTHLIKTRGQQVTLRCSSQSGHNTVSWYQQALGQGPQFIFQYYREEENGRGNFPPRFSGLQFPNYSSELNVNALELDDSALYLCASSSPERGYNEQFFGPGTRLTVL.